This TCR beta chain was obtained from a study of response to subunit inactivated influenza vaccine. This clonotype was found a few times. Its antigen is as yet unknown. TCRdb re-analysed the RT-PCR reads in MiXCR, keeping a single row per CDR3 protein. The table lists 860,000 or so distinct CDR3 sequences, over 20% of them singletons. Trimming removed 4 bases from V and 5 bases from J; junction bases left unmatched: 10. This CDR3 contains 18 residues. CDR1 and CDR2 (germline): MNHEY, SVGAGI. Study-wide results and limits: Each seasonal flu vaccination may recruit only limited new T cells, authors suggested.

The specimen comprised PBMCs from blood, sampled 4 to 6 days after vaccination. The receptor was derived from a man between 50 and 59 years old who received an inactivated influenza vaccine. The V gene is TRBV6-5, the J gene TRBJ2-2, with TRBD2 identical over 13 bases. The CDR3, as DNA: TGTGCCAGCAGTTCACCTTGGACTAGCGGGAGAGGGACCGGGGAGCTGTTTTTT. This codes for CASSSPWTSGRGTGELFF.